This TCR beta chain was obtained from a study of beta chain features in type 1 diabetes. There are a few counts of this clone. Of the isolated RNA, all was reverse transcribed, and so the sequenced material was expressed TCRB transcripts. Clones were read by immunoSEQ multiplex PCR, and TCRdb kept only the in-frame ones, dropping some. The table records 150,000 or so clones, around 10% of them present only once. The CDR3 covers 16 residues. The J segment lost 4 bases and the V segment lost 6 bases, leaving 6 bases of the junction unmatched. The germline V gene has CDR1 MGHRA and CDR2 YSYEKL. The TCR comes from a man between 18 and 35 years old in good health. The chain carries TRBV4-1 and TRBJ2-1, with TRBD2 matching 13 bases. Source material: central memory CD4+ T cells from blood. The CDR3, as DNA: TGCGCCAGCAGTCTAAGACTAGCGGGGGGATACAATGAGCAGTTCTTC. Protein: CASSLRLAGGYNEQFF.